The 17 T cell receptor beta chains presented below share a single source sample, sequenced in a study of blood T cell repertoires in COVID-19. Here immunoSEQ multiplex PCR was the method, and the copy in TCRdb shows in-frame clones only, minus some. The sample gives over 70,000 clones, 90% of which show up once; approximately 7% is in the top ten. Sequencing was done on a sample of peripheral blood. The origin of the receptors is a man younger than 35 with COVID-19, enrolled during active disease.

This rearrangement joins TRBV5-8 to TRBJ2-7, with a tentative D call TRBD1 (5 bases). This CDR3 has 14 residues. Trimming cost V 0 bases and J 6 bases, with 13 bases left between them. Germline CDR1 is SGHTS and CDR2 is YDEGEE. CDR3 residues: CASSLDRSQGEQYF. CDR3 DNA: TGTGCCAGCAGCTTGGACAGGAGTCAGGGCGAGCAGTACTTC.

V gene TRBV19 combines with J gene TRBJ2-7, with a weak D call TRBD2 (6 bases). CDR1 is LNHDA and CDR2 is SQIVND in the germline V gene (reference sequence). The CDR3 extends over 13 amino acids. Deletions cut 3 bases from V and 6 bases from J, with 12 bases between. This chain's CDR3 is CASSMEGSIEQYF. The DNA for the CDR3 is TGTGCCAGTAGTATGGAGGGGAGTATCGAGCAGTACTTC.

V gene TRBV9 combines with J gene TRBJ2-7; TRBD1 matches at 8 bases. The CDR3 runs to 15 residues. Trimming removed 2 bases from V and 4 bases from J; junction bases left unmatched: 8. The germline gives CDR1 SGDLS, CDR2 YYNGEE. The CDR3 is CASSVSTGVGYEQYF. The CDR3 DNA sequence: TGTGCCAGCAGCGTGTCGACAGGGGTGGGTTACGAGCAGTACTTC.

V and J are TRBV28 and TRBJ1-3; possible D gene TRBD1, 6 bases. The germline V gene encodes CDR1 MDHEN and CDR2 SYDVKM. V was pared by 3 bases and J by 1 base, with 10 bases between. This CDR3 is 15 amino acids long. The CDR3 bases are TGTGCCAGCAGTTTGCTACAGGGATCTGGAAACACCATATATTTT. Amino acids: CASSLLQGSGNTIYF.

The V and J genes are TRBV6-6 and TRBJ2-5; 9 bases align to TRBD2. The CDR3 is 16 amino acids. With 6 bases clipped from V and 5 bases from J, the junction kept 13 bases outside the gene matches. The germline V gene encodes CDR1 MNHNY and CDR2 SVGAGI (reference sequence). CDR3 protein: CASSLTSGQGRETQYF. Written as DNA, the CDR3 is TGTGCCAGCAGCCTGACTAGCGGCCAGGGGCGGGAGACCCAGTACTTC.

This clone appeared a single time. This sequence joins TRBV7-9 and TRBJ1-2; 9 bases line up with TRBD1. The CDR3 is 13 residues long. J lost 8 bases, V lost 1 base, and 2 bases had no gene match. Germline CDR1 is SEHNR and CDR2 is FQNEAQ (reference sequence). CDR3 region: CASSLGTGDGYTF. The CDR3 DNA reads as TGTGCCAGCAGCTTAGGGACAGGGGACGGCTACACCTTC.

This clone was recorded only once. The V and J genes are TRBV4-3 and TRBJ1-1; 8 nucleotides line up with TRBD1. CDR3 size: 16 residues. CDR1 and CDR2 (germline): LGHNA, YSLEER. After removal of 1 base from V and 0 bases from J, the junction contained 4 bases not matched to a gene. CDR3 residues: CASSQGGTGLNTEAFF. The CDR3, as DNA: TGCGCCAGCAGCCAAGGAGGGACAGGCTTGAACACTGAAGCTTTCTTT.

The J gene is TRBJ2-1, the V gene TRBV11-1; 10 bases agree with TRBD1. Germline V gene lookup returns CDR1 SGHAT and CDR2 FQDESV (reference sequence). J was trimmed by 6 bases and V by 10 bases; bases with no gene match: 9. This CDR3 spans 14 amino acids. The CDR3 DNA reads as TGTGCCACGTCAAGGGGGACAGGGGTCAATGAGCAGTTCTTC. Translating it yields CATSRGTGVNEQFF.

This clone was picked up one time. The V call is TRBV6-1, the J call TRBJ2-3; the D is unclear. Germline values: CDR1 MNHNS, CDR2 SASEGT. The germline V and J ends were trimmed by 3 bases and 3 bases, with 10 bases remaining between them. This CDR3 is built from 14 residues. This chain's CDR3 is CASSDLGDTDTQYF. The CDR3 nucleotides are TGTGCCAGCAGTGACCTTGGAGATACAGATACGCAGTATTTT.

This chain links TRBV4-3 with TRBJ2-3; D possibly corresponds to TRBD1 (5 bases). The CDR3 is 13 amino acids. CDR1 and CDR2 from the germline V gene are LGHNA and YSLEER. The V end lost 2 bases, the J end lost 7 bases, and 10 bases lay between the germline ends. CDR3 coding DNA: TGCGCCAGCAGCCAAAGACAGACCCATACGCAGTATTTT. This gives the protein CASSQRQTHTQYF.

This chain connects TRBV5-1 to TRBJ1-2, with 9 bases identical to TRBD1. Germline CDR1 and CDR2: SGHRS and YFSETQ. Trimming took 2 bases from V and 2 from J; bases not matched to a gene: 7. The CDR3 runs to 16 residues. As DNA, the CDR3 is TGCGCCAGCAGCTTTCCCGTCGGACAGGGGAACTATGGCTACACCTTC. It is translated as CASSFPVGQGNYGYTF.

The chain combines TRBV27 with TRBJ2-1; tentatively, D is TRBD2 (6 bases). Germline V lookup: CDR1 MNHEY, CDR2 SMNVEV (reference sequence). Trimming pared 5 bases from V and 4 bases from J, leaving 21 bases between. This CDR3 has 17 amino acids. The CDR3 nucleotides are TGTGCCAGCAGTCCTGTACTAGCACTCCGCCTATACAATGAGCAGTTCTTC. Its protein product is CASSPVLALRLYNEQFF.

This chain links TRBV13 with TRBJ2-7; no reliable D call. Germline CDR1 PRHDT, CDR2 FYEKMQ (reference sequence). V dropped 4 bases and J dropped 2 bases, with 12 bases sitting between them. The CDR3 covers 14 residues. DNA of the CDR3: TGTGCCAGCAGCTCCCCCACAGACACCTACGAGCAGTACTTC. Protein product: CASSSPTDTYEQYF.

J is TRBJ2-7 and V is TRBV5-1; D is uncertain. The CDR3 loop spans 15 amino acids. The germline V gene has CDR1 SGHRS and CDR2 YFSETQ. V was shortened by 0 bases and J by 0 bases, with 10 bases between the two germline ends. The CDR3 region has the DNA TGCGCCAGCAGCTTGGTGCCAACCAGCTCCTACGAGCAGTACTTC. As protein: CASSLVPTSSYEQYF. Filled out from reference TRBV5-1 and TRBJ2-7, the complete variable domain reads KAGVTQTPRYLIKTRGQQVTLSCSPISGHRSVSWYQQTPGQGLQFLFEYFSETQRNKGNFPGRFSGRQFSNSRSEMNVSTLELGDSALYLCASSLVPTSSYEQYFGPGTRLTVT.

This chain uses TRBV27 with TRBJ1-4, with 9 bases lining up with TRBD1. The CDR3 contains 15 residues. The germline CDR1 and CDR2 sequences are MNHEY and SMNVEV (reference sequence). The V gene end was trimmed by 6 bases and the J gene end by 5 bases; junction bases not matched to a gene: 7. CDR3 in amino acids: CASRTAGTGNEKLFF. As DNA, the CDR3 is TGTGCCAGCAGGACGGCCGGGACAGGGAATGAAAAACTGTTTTTT.

The chain links TRBV3-1 (or the pseudogene TRBV3-2) to TRBJ1-3; no clear D. Germline V lookup: CDR1 LGHDT, CDR2 YNNKEL (reference sequence). Trimming removed 3 bases at V and 0 bases at J, with 9 bases between. The CDR3 length is 15 residues. This CDR3 is CASSHTRSSGNTIYF. The CDR3 DNA is TGTGCCAGCAGCCATACTCGGAGCTCTGGAAACACCATATATTTT.

The gene calls are TRBV5-1 and TRBJ2-1; possible D gene TRBD2, 6 bases. Between the trimmed V and J ends, which lost 1 base and 9 bases, there was a span of 20 bases. The V gene's germline CDR1 is SGHRS and CDR2 YFSETQ. The CDR3 consists of 16 residues. CDR3 sequence: CASSLSGASDQGEQFF. In DNA, the CDR3 is TGCGCCAGCAGCTTGAGTGGGGCTAGCGATCAGGGTGAGCAGTTCTTC. The complete variable domain, with remaining parts taken from reference TRBV5-1 and TRBJ2-1, reads KAGVTQTPRYLIKTRGQQVTLSCSPISGHRSVSWYQQTPGQGLQFLFEYFSETQRNKGNFPGRFSGRQFSNSRSEMNVSTLELGDSALYLCASSLSGASDQGEQFFGPGTRLTVL.